These 19 T cell receptor beta chains originate from one sample sequenced in a study of shared T cell receptors in the human thymus. This table comes from immunoSEQ multiplex PCR, and its TCRdb copy is limited to in-frame clones, with some not included. The data hold about 660,000 clones, with approximately 89% observed a single time. The same data also went into a second study, on human thymus T cells.

Specimen: thymocytes. These receptors all come from a boy under two years old with a congenital heart defect.

V usage is TRBV7-2 and J usage is TRBJ2-7, with 9 bases that match TRBD2. The germline V gene has CDR1 SGHTA and CDR2 FQGNSA. V was pared by 6 bases and J by 0 bases, with 6 bases of the junction left unmatched. There are 15 residues in the CDR3. CDR3 in amino acids: CASSYSGGGSYEQYF. The CDR3 DNA follows: TGTGCCAGCAGTTATAGCGGGGGTGGCTCCTACGAGCAGTACTTC.

V and J are TRBV27 and TRBJ1-6; tentative D call: TRBD1 (5 bases). CDR3 length: 14 amino acids. Trimming stripped 3 bases from V and 7 bases from J, with 10 bases between. Looked up from germline, CDR1 is MNHEY and CDR2 is SMNVEV (reference sequence). CDR3 loop: CASSLSGPNSPLHF. In DNA, the CDR3 is TGTGCCAGCAGTTTGTCAGGGCCAAATTCACCCCTCCACTTT.

This clone occurred once. The V call is TRBV5-1, the J call TRBJ2-5; no clear D gene. The V gene lost 0 bases and the J gene lost 1 base, with 13 bases spanning the gap. The CDR3 totals 16 residues. Germline V gene sequence: CDR1 SGHRS, CDR2 YFSETQ. The CDR3 nucleotides read TGCGCCAGCAGCTTGGTCCAGGTGCGAGCCCAAGAGACCCAGTACTTC. This encodes CASSLVQVRAQETQYF.

The chain couples TRBV4-1 to TRBJ1-2, with D maybe TRBD1 (6 bases). The CDR3 spans 13 residues. Trimming removed 3 bases from V and 2 bases from J, with 7 bases in between. The V gene's germline CDR1 is MGHRA and CDR2 YSYEKL. The CDR3 is CASSHQGNYGYTF. The CDR3 DNA sequence: TGCGCCAGCAGCCATCAGGGGAACTATGGCTACACCTTC.

The chain has TRBV29-1 and TRBJ2-1; 9 nucleotides match TRBD2. The germline V gene encodes CDR1 SQVTM and CDR2 ANQGSEA. CDR3 size: 16 residues. Losses at the gene ends were 3 bases for V and 0 bases for J; bases not matched to a gene: 6. The chain's CDR3 is CSVDVSGGLSYNEQFF. CDR3 DNA sequence: TGCAGCGTTGATGTTAGCGGGGGTCTCTCCTACAATGAGCAGTTCTTC.

This clone showed up just a few times. The CDR3 loop reads CASSYADSGEQYF. Here the CDR3 DNA reads TGTGCCAGCAGTTACGCTGATAGTGGCGAGCAGTACTTC. The chain employs TRBV5-4 and TRBJ2-7; D unclear. V was clipped by 5 bases and J by 6 bases, with 15 bases between them. Per germline, CDR1 SGHNT and CDR2 YYREEE (reference sequence). The CDR3 is 13 amino acids.

The chain recombines TRBV20-1 with TRBJ2-2; D ambiguous. V lost 4 bases to trimming and J lost 6 bases, with 6 bases between them. Germline V gene data show CDR1 as DFQATT and CDR2 as SNEGSKA (reference sequence). The CDR3 runs to 11 residues. As DNA, the CDR3 is TGCAGTGCTATAGGAGCCGGGGAGCTGTTTTTT. This encodes CSAIGAGELFF.

This rearrangement joins TRBV9 to TRBJ1-6, with TRBD1 identical over 10 bases. From germline, CDR1 is SGDLS and CDR2 YYNGEE. The CDR3 is 14 residues long. The V gene end was trimmed by 2 bases and the J gene end by 8 bases; junction bases not matched to a gene: 1. The CDR3 region is CASSVGTGDSPLHF. CDR3 nucleotide sequence: TGTGCCAGCAGCGTCGGGACAGGGGATTCACCCCTCCACTTT. The full variable domain, its missing parts supplied by reference TRBV9 and TRBJ1-6, is DSGVTQTPKHLITATGQRVTLRCSPRSGDLSVYWYQQSLDQGLQFLIQYYNGEERAKGNILERFSAQQFPDLHSELNLSSLELGDSALYFCASSVGTGDSPLHFGNGTRLTVT.

The chain couples TRBV9 to TRBJ2-3; 11 bases align to TRBD2. CDR1 is SGDLS and CDR2 is YYNGEE in the germline V gene. The V segment lost 4 bases and the J segment 0 bases; nucleotides outside the gene matches: 10. The CDR3 is made up of 18 amino acids. CDR3 coding DNA: TGTGCCAGCAGCCCTAAGCCAGGGACTAGCGGAAGCACAGATACGCAGTATTTT. Amino acid sequence: CASSPKPGTSGSTDTQYF.

CDR3 sequence (DNA): TGCGCCAGCAGCCAAGATTATGTCCCCGGGACAGGGGGGACGAACACTGAAGCTTTCTTT. Amino acids: CASSQDYVPGTGGTNTEAFF. This chain connects TRBV4-1 to TRBJ1-1; the match to TRBD1 covers 11 bases. Germline loops: CDR1 MGHRA, CDR2 YSYEKL. This CDR3 region has 20 residues. Trimming removed 0 bases from V and 1 base from J; junction bases left unmatched: 13.

This clone was seen only once. The chain has TRBV29-1 and TRBJ2-1; D might be TRBD1 (5 bases). The germline V gene encodes CDR1 SQVTM and CDR2 ANQGSEA. The CDR3 has 14 amino acids. Trimming removed 3 bases at V and 3 bases at J, with 12 bases between. CDR3 loop: CSVDVAGLYNEQFF. In nucleotides, the CDR3 is TGCAGCGTTGATGTCGCAGGGCTCTACAATGAGCAGTTCTTC.

V gene TRBV7-9 combines with J gene TRBJ1-2, with TRBD1 matching over 10 bases. Unmatched junction bases numbered 10, after V lost 4 bases and J lost 2 bases. The CDR3 spans 17 residues. CDR1 is SEHNR, CDR2 FQNEAQ, per germline (reference sequence). The DNA for the CDR3 is TGTGCCAGCAGCTCTAGGAGGGACAGGGGCGAAAACTATGGCTACACCTTC. Residues: CASSSRRDRGENYGYTF.

CDR3 in amino acids: CASSIQGLTNEKLFF. CDR3 coding DNA: TGTGCCAGTAGTATTCAGGGTTTGACTAATGAAAAACTGTTTTTT. The chain is built from TRBV19 and TRBJ1-4, with TRBD1 as a possible D gene (5 bases). This CDR3 spans 15 amino acids. Germline V gene lookup returns CDR1 LNHDA and CDR2 SQIVND (reference sequence). Between the trimmed V and J ends, which lost 3 bases and 2 bases, there was a span of 10 bases.

The CDR3 protein is CASSQGRGPGANVLTF. The CDR3 bases are TGCGCCAGCAGCCAAGGCAGGGGTCCTGGGGCCAACGTCCTGACTTTC. This rearrangement joins TRBV4-3 to TRBJ2-6, with a tentative D call TRBD1 (6 bases). The germline V gene has CDR1 LGHNA and CDR2 YSLEER. The CDR3 is 16 residues long. V was clipped by 1 base and J by 2 bases, with 9 bases between them.

This sequence joins TRBV29-1 and TRBJ2-7, with TRBD2 identical over 10 bases. The germline CDR1 and CDR2 sequences are SQVTM and ANQGSEA. The V segment lost 1 base and the J segment 2 bases; nucleotides outside the gene matches: 8. The CDR3 runs to 16 residues. The CDR3 DNA reads TGCAGCGTTGAAGTTCCCACTAGCGGGGTTACCTACGAGCAGTACTTC. It translates to CSVEVPTSGVTYEQYF.

A word on this clone: Other DNA sequences within the sample encode an identical CDR3. The chain couples TRBV5-1 to TRBJ1-6; possible D gene TRBD1, 6 bases. The CDR3 consists of 16 residues. Germline V gene lookup returns CDR1 SGHRS and CDR2 YFSETQ. V lost 0 bases, J lost 7 bases, and 14 bases lay in between. CDR3 residues: CASSLAPRGPNSPLHF. CDR3 nucleotide sequence: TGCGCCAGCAGCTTGGCGCCCAGGGGCCCCAATTCACCCCTCCACTTT. The full variable domain, rest sourced from reference TRBV5-1 and TRBJ1-6, is KAGVTQTPRYLIKTRGQQVTLSCSPISGHRSVSWYQQTPGQGLQFLFEYFSETQRNKGNFPGRFSGRQFSNSRSEMNVSTLELGDSALYLCASSLAPRGPNSPLHFGNGTRLTVT.

The chain recombines TRBV30 with TRBJ1-1, with 9 bases matching TRBD1. The CDR3 has 15 residues. The junction had 12 bases not matched to a gene; V was cut back by 6 bases and J by 4 bases. The V gene's germline CDR1 is GTSNPN and CDR2 SVGIG (reference sequence). CDR3 region: CACRDRVPWGTEAFF. The CDR3 bases are TGTGCCTGTAGGGACAGGGTGCCCTGGGGCACTGAAGCTTTCTTT.

Notes on this clone: The same CDR3 arises from other DNA sequences in this sample as well. The gene calls are TRBV28 and TRBJ2-7, with D uncertain. The ends were cut back, 8 bases at V and 6 bases at J, with 11 bases in the middle. Looked up from germline, CDR1 is MDHEN and CDR2 is SYDVKM. The CDR3 length is 11 residues. The CDR3 loop is CASRSSGEQYF. The CDR3 nucleotides are TGTGCCAGCCGAAGCTCAGGCGAGCAGTACTTC.

This clone was counted only a few times. This sequence joins TRBV16 and TRBJ1-4; D is perhaps TRBD1 (5 bases). The CDR3 is 14 amino acids. Trimming left V 7 bases short and J 8 bases short, with 17 bases between. Germline CDR1 reads KGHSY; CDR2 reads FQNENV. In DNA, the CDR3 is TGTGCCAGCACCCAGACAGTATTGGAGGAAAAACTGTTTTTT. Its protein is CASTQTVLEEKLFF.